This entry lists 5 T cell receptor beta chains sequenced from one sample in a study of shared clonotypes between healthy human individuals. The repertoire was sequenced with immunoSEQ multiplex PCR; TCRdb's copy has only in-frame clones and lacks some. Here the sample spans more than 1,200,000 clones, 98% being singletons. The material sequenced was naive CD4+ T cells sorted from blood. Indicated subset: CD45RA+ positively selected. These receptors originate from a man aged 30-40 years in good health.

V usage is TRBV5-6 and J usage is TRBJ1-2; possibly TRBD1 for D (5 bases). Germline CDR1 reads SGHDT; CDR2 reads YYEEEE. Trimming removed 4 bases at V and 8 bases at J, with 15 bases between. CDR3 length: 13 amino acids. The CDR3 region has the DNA TGTGCCAGCAGCCCCGGCGGGGGACTGGGCTACACCTTC. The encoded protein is CASSPGGGLGYTF.

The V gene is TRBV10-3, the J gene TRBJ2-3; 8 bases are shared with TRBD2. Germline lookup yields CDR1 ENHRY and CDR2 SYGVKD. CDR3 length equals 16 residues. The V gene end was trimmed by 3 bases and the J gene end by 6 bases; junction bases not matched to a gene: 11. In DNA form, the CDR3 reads TGTGCCATCAGTGACCCTAAGCGGGAGCTGTGGGATACGCAGTATTTT. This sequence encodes CAISDPKRELWDTQYF.

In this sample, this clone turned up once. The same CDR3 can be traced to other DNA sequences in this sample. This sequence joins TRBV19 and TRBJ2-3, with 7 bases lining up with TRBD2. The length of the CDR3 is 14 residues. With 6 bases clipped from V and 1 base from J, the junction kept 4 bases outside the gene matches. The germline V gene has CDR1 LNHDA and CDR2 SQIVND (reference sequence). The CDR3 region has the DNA TGTGCCAGTAGCCTCGGACTAGGCACAGATACGCAGTATTTT. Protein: CASSLGLGTDTQYF.

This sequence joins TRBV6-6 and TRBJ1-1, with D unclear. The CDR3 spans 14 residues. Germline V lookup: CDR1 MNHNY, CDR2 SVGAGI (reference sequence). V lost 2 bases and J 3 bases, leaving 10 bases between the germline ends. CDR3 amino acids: CASSYATGHTEAFF. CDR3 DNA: TGTGCCAGCAGTTACGCCACGGGTCACACTGAAGCTTTCTTT.

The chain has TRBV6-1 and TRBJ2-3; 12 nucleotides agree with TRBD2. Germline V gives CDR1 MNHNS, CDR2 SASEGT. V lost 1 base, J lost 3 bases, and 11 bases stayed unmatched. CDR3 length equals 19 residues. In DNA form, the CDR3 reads TGTGCCAGCAGTGAAGGGGGACTAGCGGGTTGGAGAGGGACAGATACGCAGTATTTT. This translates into CASSEGGLAGWRGTDTQYF.